A selection of T cell receptor beta chains follows, all from one sample in a study of cytomegalovirus exposure and HLA in healthy donors. The data were produced by immunoSEQ multiplex PCR, yet TCRdb's version contains in-frame clones alone and is incomplete. The sample has 100,000 to 150,000 clones; more than 65% are singletons. What was sequenced was PBMCs. The receptors were sampled from a man aged 50-59 years in good health and CMV-seronegative. CDR3s include the opening cysteine and the closing phenylalanine or tryptophan. A D gene is named only where the DNA matches it firmly. Rows give clone size only sometimes, using once, few, many, or a class for an expanded clone.

abundance: -
v_gene: TRBV5-1
len: 16
d_gene: TRBD1
j_gene: TRBJ2-3
CDR3aa: CASSLGQFYRTDTQYF
CDR3nt: TGCGCCAGCAGCCTGGGACAGTTCTACCGCACAGATACGCAGTATTTT

abundance: once
v_gene: TRBV2
len: 18
d_gene: -
j_gene: TRBJ2-6
CDR3aa: CASSDGGRGPSGANVLTF
CDR3nt: TGTGCCAGCAGTGATGGGGGCAGGGGTCCCTCTGGGGCCAACGTCCTGACTTTC

abundance: -
v_gene: TRBV30
len: 12
d_gene: TRBD1
j_gene: TRBJ2-3
CDR3aa: CARQGGTDTQYF
CDR3nt: TGTGCCCGGCAGGGGGGCACAGATACGCAGTATTTT

abundance: -
v_gene: TRBV6-5
len: 15
d_gene: TRBD1
j_gene: TRBJ2-2
CDR3aa: CASSYVTGVTGELFF
CDR3nt: TGTGCCAGCAGTTACGTGACAGGGGTCACCGGGGAGCTGTTTTTT

abundance: -
v_gene: TRBV4-2
len: 15
d_gene: TRBD1
j_gene: TRBJ1-2
CDR3aa: CASSPRLQGARGYTF
CDR3nt: TGTGCCAGCAGCCCCAGGCTACAGGGGGCGCGGGGCTACACCTTC

abundance: -
v_gene: TRBV12-5
len: 14
d_gene: -
j_gene: TRBJ2-3
CDR3aa: CASAISGITDTQYF
CDR3nt: TGTGCTAGTGCCATTAGCGGAATCACAGATACGCAGTATTTT

abundance: -
v_gene: TRBV6-5
len: 11
d_gene: TRBD1
j_gene: TRBJ1-1
CDR3aa: CASRRQGRAFF
CDR3nt: TGTGCCAGCAGACGACAGGGGCGGGCTTTCTTT

abundance: few
v_gene: TRBV4-3
len: 17
d_gene: TRBD1
j_gene: TRBJ1-2
CDR3aa: CASSQDAPGGKVNGYTF
CDR3nt: TGCGCCAGCAGCCAAGACGCGCCAGGGGGAAAAGTGAATGGCTACACCTTC

abundance: -
v_gene: TRBV5-1
len: 17
d_gene: -
j_gene: TRBJ1-3
CDR3aa: CASSLVPPGLSGNTIYF
CDR3nt: TGCGCCAGCAGCTTGGTTCCTCCAGGACTCTCTGGAAACACCATATATTTT

abundance: -
v_gene: TRBV19
len: 15
d_gene: -
j_gene: TRBJ1-1
CDR3aa: CASSMIGGAETEAFF
CDR3nt: TGTGCCAGTAGTATGATTGGGGGGGCGGAAACTGAAGCTTTCTTT

abundance: once
v_gene: TRBV27
len: 12
d_gene: -
j_gene: TRBJ2-2
CDR3aa: CASSWATGELFF
CDR3nt: TGTGCCAGCAGTTGGGCCACCGGGGAGCTGTTTTTT

abundance: -
v_gene: TRBV18
len: 14
d_gene: TRBD1
j_gene: TRBJ2-7
CDR3aa: CASSDGQGAYEQYF
CDR3nt: TGTGCCAGCTCAGACGGACAGGGAGCGTACGAGCAGTACTTC

abundance: -
v_gene: TRBV4-2
len: 17
d_gene: -
j_gene: TRBJ1-2
CDR3aa: CASSQDLRQAANYGYTF
CDR3nt: TGTGCCAGCAGCCAAGATCTCAGACAGGCCGCTAACTATGGCTACACCTTC

abundance: once
v_gene: TRBV5-6
len: 16
d_gene: TRBD2
j_gene: TRBJ2-2
CDR3aa: CASSFLVGGATGELFF
CDR3nt: TGTGCCAGCAGCTTTTTGGTCGGGGGGGCCACCGGGGAGCTGTTTTTT

abundance: -
v_gene: TRBV7-9
len: 12
d_gene: TRBD1
j_gene: TRBJ1-1
CDR3aa: CASSFGQGEAFF
CDR3nt: TGTGCCAGCAGCTTTGGACAGGGGGAAGCTTTCTTT

abundance: -
v_gene: TRBV5-6
len: 14
d_gene: TRBD2
j_gene: TRBJ2-1
CDR3aa: CASSSRGVGNEQFF
CDR3nt: TGTGCCAGCAGCTCCCGGGGGGTAGGCAATGAGCAGTTCTTC

abundance: once
v_gene: TRBV4-1
len: 16
d_gene: TRBD2
j_gene: TRBJ2-5
CDR3aa: CASSQDKRGGGETQYF
CDR3nt: TGCGCCAGCAGCCAAGACAAGCGGGGAGGAGGAGAGACCCAGTACTTC

abundance: -
v_gene: TRBV7-6
len: 22
d_gene: -
j_gene: TRBJ2-1
CDR3aa: CASSLALRGQDSPGTSHHEQFF
CDR3nt: TGTGCCAGCAGCTTAGCGCTTAGGGGGCAGGATTCTCCCGGGACTAGTCACCATGAGCAGTTCTTC

abundance: -
v_gene: TRBV4-3
len: 15
d_gene: -
j_gene: TRBJ1-6
CDR3aa: CASSQEAGLNSPLHF
CDR3nt: TGCGCCAGCAGCCAAGAAGCGGGCCTTAATTCACCCCTCCACTTT

abundance: -
v_gene: TRBV4-1
len: 17
d_gene: TRBD2
j_gene: TRBJ2-2
CDR3aa: CASSQVKPGEGTGELFF
CDR3nt: TGCGCCAGCAGCCAAGTCAAGCCGGGGGAGGGGACCGGGGAGCTGTTTTTT

abundance: -
v_gene: TRBV7-9
len: 17
d_gene: TRBD2
j_gene: TRBJ2-2
CDR3aa: CASSSYRAGGLAGELFF
CDR3nt: TGTGCCAGCAGCTCTTATAGAGCGGGGGGGTTAGCCGGGGAGCTGTTTTTT

abundance: -
v_gene: TRBV5-1
len: 14
d_gene: TRBD2
j_gene: TRBJ2-7
CDR3aa: CASSLGGGAKEQYF
CDR3nt: TGCGCCAGCAGCTTAGGCGGGGGGGCTAAGGAGCAGTACTTC